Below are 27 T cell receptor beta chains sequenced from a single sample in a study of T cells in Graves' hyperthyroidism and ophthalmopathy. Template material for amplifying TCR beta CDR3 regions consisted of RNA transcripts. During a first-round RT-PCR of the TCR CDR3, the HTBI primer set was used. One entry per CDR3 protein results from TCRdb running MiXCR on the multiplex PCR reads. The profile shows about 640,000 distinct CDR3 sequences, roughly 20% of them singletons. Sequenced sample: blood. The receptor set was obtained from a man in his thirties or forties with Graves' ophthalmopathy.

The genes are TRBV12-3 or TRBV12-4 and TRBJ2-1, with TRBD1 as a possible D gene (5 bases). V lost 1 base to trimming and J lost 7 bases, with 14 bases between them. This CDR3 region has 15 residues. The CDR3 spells CASSLGLQGNNEQFF. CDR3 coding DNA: TGTGCCAGCAGTTTAGGACTGCAGGGAAATAATGAGCAGTTCTTC.

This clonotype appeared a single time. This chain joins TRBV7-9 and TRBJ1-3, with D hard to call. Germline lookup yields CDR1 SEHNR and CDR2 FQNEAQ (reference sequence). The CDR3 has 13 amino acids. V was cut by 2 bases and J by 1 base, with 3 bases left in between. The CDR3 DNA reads TGTGCCAGCAGCTTACAATCTGGAAACACCATATATTTT. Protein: CASSLQSGNTIYF.

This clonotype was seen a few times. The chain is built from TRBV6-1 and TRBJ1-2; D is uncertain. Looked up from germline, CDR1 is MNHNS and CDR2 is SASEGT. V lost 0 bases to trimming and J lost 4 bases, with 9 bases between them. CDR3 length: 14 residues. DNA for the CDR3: TGTGCCAGCAGTGAAGCGGTCAGACGCTATGGCTACACCTTC. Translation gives CASSEAVRRYGYTF.

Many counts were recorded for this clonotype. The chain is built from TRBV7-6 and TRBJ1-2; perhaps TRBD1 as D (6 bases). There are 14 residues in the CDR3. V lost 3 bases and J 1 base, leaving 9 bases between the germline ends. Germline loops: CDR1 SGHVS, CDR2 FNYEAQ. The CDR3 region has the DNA TGTGCCAGCAGCTTGGGGGCGCTTAACTATGGCTACACCTTC. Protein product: CASSLGALNYGYTF.

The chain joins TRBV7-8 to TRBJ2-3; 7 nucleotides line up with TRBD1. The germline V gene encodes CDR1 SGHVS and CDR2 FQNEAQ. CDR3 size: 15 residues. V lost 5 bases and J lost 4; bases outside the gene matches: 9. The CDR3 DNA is TGTGCCAGCAGCACCACTCGGGACAGATCAGATACGCAGTATTTT. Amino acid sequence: CASSTTRDRSDTQYF.

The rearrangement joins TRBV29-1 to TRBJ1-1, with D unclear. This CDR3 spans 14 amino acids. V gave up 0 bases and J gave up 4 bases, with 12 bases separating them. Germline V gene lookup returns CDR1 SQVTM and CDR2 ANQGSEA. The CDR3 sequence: CSVEDLEGSTEAFF. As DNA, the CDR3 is TGCAGCGTTGAAGACCTAGAAGGGTCCACTGAAGCTTTCTTT.

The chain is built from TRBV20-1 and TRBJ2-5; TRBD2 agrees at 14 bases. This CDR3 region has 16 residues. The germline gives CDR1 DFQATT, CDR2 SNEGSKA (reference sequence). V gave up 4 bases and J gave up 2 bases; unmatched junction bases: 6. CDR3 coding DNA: TGCAGTGCTAATCCCGGGACTAGCGGGAGTCAAGAGACCCAGTACTTC. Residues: CSANPGTSGSQETQYF.

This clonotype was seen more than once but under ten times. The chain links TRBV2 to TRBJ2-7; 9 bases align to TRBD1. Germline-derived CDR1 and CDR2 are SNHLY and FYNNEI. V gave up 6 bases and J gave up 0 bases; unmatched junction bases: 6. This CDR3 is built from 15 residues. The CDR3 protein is CASRGGQGRSYEQYF. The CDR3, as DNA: TGTGCCAGCAGAGGGGGACAGGGACGCTCCTACGAGCAGTACTTC.

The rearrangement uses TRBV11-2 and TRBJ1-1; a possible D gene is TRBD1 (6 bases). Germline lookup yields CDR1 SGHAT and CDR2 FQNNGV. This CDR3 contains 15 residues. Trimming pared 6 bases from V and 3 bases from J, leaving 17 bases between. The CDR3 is CASSRRGARDTEAFF. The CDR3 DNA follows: TGTGCCAGCAGTCGAAGGGGGGCTCGGGACACTGAAGCTTTCTTT.

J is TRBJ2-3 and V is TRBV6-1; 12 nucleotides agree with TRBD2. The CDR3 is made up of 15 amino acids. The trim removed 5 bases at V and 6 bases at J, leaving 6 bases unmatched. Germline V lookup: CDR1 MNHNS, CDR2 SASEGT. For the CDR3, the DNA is TGTGCCAGCAGTCCCGGGACTAGCGGGCCCGATACGCAGTATTTT. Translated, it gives CASSPGTSGPDTQYF.

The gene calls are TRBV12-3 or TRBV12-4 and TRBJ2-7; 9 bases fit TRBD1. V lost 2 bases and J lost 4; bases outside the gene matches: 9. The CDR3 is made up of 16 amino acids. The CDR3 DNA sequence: TGTGCCAGCAGTTTACCACAGGGGGCGATTCGTTACGAGCAGTACTTC. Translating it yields CASSLPQGAIRYEQYF.

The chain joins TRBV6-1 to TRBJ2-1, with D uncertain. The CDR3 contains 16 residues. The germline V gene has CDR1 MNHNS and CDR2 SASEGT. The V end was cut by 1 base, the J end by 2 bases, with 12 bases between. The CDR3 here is CASSEVLWDTYNEQFF. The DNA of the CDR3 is TGTGCCAGCAGTGAAGTTTTGTGGGATACCTACAATGAGCAGTTCTTC.

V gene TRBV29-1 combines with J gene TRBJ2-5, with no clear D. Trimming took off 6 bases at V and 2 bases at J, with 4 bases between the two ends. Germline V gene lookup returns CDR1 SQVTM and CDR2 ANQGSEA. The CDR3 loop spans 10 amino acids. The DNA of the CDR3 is TGCAGCGTACAGCAAGAGACCCAGTACTTC. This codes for CSVQQETQYF.

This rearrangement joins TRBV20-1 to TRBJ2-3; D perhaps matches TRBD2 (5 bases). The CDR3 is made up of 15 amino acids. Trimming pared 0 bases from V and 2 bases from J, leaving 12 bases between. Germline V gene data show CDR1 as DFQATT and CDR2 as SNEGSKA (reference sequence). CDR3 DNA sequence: TGCAGTGCTAGAGATCCCCGAGGGCTCACAGATACGCAGTATTTT. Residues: CSARDPRGLTDTQYF.

CDR3 amino acids: CASSPNRGVYGYTF. The CDR3, as DNA: TGTGCCAGCAGCCCGAACCGAGGGGTTTACGGCTACACCTTC. The rearrangement uses TRBV7-2 and TRBJ1-2, with a weak D call TRBD1 (5 bases). Germline V CDR1 and CDR2: SGHTA, FQGNSA. The length of the CDR3 is 14 residues. Trimming took 5 bases from V and 8 from J, leaving 18 bases between them.

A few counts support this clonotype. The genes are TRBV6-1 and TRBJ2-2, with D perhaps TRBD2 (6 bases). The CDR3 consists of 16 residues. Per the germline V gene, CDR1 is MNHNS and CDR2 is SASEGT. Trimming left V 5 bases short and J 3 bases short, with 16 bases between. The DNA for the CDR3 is TGTGCCAGCAGTCGTCAAGGGACTGCAGACACCGGGGAGCTGTTTTTT. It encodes CASSRQGTADTGELFF.

CDR3 coding DNA: TGTGCCATCAGCAGACCTGGGGAGAGGCAGTACTTC. Its translation is CAISRPGERQYF. This chain connects TRBV10-3 to TRBJ2-7; D possibly corresponds to TRBD2 (5 bases). V lost 6 bases and J lost 9, with 15 bases in between. Germline CDR1 ENHRY, CDR2 SYGVKD. This CDR3 has 12 amino acids.

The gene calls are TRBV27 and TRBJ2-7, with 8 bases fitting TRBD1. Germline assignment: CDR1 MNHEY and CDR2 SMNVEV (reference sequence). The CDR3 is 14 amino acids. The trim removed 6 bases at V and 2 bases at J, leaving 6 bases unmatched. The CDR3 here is CASRTWDRPYEQYF. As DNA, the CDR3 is TGTGCCAGCAGAACCTGGGACAGGCCCTACGAGCAGTACTTC.

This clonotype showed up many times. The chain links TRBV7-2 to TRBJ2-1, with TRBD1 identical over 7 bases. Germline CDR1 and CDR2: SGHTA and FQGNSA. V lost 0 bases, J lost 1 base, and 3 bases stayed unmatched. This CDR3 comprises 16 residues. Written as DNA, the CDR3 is TGTGCCAGCAGCTTAGCCTGGACAGGATCCTACAATGAGCAGTTCTTC. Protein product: CASSLAWTGSYNEQFF.

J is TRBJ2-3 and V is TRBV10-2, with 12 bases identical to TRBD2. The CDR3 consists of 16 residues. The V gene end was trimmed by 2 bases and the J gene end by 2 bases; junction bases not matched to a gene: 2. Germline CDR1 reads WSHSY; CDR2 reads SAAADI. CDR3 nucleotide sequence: TGCGCCAGCAGTGAGGGACTAGCGGGATCCACAGATACGCAGTATTTT. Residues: CASSEGLAGSTDTQYF.

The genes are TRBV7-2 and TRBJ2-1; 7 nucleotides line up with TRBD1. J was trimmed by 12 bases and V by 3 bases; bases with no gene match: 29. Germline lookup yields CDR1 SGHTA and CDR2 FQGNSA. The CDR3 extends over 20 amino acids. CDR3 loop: CASSFQQGSPAALGSMTQFF. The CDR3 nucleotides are TGTGCCAGCAGCTTTCAACAGGGGTCTCCCGCCGCTCTTGGATCAATGACGCAGTTCTTC.

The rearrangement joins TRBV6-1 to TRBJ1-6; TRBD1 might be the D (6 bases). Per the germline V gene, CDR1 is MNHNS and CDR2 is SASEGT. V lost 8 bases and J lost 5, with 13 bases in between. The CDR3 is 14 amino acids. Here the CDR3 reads CASGRGGNNSPLHF. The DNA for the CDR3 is TGTGCCAGCGGCAGGGGAGGTAATAATTCACCCCTCCACTTT.

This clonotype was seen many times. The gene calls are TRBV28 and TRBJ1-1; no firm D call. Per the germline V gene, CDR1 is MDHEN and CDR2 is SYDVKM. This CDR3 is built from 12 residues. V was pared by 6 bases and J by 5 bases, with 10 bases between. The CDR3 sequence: CASRRRVTEAFF. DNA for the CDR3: TGTGCCAGCAGACGGCGGGTGACTGAAGCTTTCTTT.

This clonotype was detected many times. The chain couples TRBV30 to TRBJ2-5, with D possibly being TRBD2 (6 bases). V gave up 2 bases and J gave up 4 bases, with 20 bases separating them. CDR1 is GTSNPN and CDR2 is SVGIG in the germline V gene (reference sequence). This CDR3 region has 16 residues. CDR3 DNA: TGTGCCTGGAGTTTGAGTTCCAGGTCGGAGGGAGAGACCCAGTACTTC. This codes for CAWSLSSRSEGETQYF.

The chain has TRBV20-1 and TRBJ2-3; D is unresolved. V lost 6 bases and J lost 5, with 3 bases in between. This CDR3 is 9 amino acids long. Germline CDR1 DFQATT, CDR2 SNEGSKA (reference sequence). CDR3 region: CSAGDTQYF. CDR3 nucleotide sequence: TGCAGTGCAGGAGATACGCAGTATTTT.

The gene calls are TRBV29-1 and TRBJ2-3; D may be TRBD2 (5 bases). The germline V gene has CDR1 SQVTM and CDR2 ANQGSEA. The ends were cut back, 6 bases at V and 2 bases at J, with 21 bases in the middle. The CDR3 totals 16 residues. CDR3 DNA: TGCAGCGTCGGTTCGGCCTCGACGGGATACACAGATACGCAGTATTTT. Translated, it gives CSVGSASTGYTDTQYF.

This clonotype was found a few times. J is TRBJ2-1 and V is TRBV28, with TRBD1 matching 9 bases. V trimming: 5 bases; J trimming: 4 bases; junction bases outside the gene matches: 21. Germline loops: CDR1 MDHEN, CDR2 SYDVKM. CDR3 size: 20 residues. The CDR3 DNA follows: TGTGCCAGCAGTCCTGGGACAGGGCCCCTTGGACTATCTACATACAATGAGCAGTTCTTC. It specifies CASSPGTGPLGLSTYNEQFF.